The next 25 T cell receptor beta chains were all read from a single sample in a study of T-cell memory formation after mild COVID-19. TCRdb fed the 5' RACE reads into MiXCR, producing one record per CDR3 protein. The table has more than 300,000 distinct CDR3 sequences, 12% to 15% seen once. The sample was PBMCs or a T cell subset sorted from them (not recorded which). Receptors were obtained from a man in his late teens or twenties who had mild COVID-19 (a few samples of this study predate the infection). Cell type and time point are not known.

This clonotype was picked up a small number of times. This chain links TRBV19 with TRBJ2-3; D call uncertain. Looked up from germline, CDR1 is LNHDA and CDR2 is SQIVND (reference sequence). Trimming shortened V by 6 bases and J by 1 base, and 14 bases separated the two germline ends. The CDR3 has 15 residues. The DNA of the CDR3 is TGTGCCAGTAGGGGTGTCCGCGGCGGCACAGATACGCAGTATTTT. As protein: CASRGVRGGTDTQYF.

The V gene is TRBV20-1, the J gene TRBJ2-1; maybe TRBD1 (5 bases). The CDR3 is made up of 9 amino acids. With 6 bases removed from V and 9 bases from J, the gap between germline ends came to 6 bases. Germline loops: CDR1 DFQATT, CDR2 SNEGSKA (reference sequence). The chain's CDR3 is CSAQGEQFF. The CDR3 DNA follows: TGCAGTGCCCAGGGTGAGCAGTTCTTC.

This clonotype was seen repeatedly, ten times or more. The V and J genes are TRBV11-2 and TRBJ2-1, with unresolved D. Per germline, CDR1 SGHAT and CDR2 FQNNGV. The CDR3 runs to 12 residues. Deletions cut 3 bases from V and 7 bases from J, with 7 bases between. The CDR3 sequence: CASSLGRNEQFF. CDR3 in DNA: TGTGCCAGCAGCTTGGGTAGGAATGAGCAGTTCTTC.

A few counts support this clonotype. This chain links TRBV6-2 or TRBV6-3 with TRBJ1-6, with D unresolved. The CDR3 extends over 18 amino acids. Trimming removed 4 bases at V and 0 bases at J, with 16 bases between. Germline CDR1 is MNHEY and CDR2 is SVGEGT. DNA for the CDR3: TGTGCCAGCAGTTTCGTTTTAGGCGGAAGCTCCTATAATTCACCCCTCCACTTT. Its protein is CASSFVLGGSSYNSPLHF.

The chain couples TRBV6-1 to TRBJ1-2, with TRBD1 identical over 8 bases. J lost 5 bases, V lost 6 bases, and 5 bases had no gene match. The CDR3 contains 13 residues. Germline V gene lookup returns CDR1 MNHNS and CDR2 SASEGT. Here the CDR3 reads CASRPGQEYGYTF. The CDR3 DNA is TGTGCCAGCAGACCGGGACAGGAGTATGGCTACACCTTC.

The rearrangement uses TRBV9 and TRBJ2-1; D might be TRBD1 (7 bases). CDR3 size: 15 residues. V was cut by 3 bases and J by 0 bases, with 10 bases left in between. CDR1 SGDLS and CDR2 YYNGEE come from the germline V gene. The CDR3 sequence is CASSGQGGSYNEQFF. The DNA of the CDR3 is TGTGCCAGCAGCGGCCAGGGGGGCTCCTACAATGAGCAGTTCTTC.

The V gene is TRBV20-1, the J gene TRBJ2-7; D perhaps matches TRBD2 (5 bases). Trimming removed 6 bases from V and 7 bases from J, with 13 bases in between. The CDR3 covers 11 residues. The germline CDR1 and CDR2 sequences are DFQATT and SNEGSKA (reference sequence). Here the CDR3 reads CSATIEGEQYV. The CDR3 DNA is TGCAGTGCGACTATTGAAGGGGAGCAGTACGTC.

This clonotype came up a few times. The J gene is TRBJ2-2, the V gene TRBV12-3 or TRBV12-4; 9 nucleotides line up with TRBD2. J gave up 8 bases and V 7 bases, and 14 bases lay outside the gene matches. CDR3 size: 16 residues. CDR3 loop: CASKFRLAEITGELFF. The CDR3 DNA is TGTGCCAGCAAGTTCCGACTAGCGGAGATAACAGGGGAGCTGTTTTTT.

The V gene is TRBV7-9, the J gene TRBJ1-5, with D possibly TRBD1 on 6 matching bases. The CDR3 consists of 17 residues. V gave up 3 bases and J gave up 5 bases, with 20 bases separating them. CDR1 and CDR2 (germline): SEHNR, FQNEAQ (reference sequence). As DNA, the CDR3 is TGTGCCAGCAGCTTGGAGTGGGGGACACTCACCTATCAGCCCCAGCATTTT. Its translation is CASSLEWGTLTYQPQHF.

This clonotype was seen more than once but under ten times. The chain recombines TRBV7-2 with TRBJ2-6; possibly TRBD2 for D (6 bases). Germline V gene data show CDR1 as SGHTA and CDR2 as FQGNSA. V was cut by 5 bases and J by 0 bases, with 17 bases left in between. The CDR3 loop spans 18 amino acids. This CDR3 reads CASSLKGGHRSGANVLTF. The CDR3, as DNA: TGTGCCAGCAGCCTAAAAGGAGGGCATCGCTCTGGGGCCAACGTCCTGACTTTC.

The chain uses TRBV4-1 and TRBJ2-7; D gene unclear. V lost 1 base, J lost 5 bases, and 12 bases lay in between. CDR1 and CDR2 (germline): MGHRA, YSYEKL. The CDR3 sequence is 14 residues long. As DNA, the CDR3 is TGCGCCAGCAGCCAAGTGCCAGGTCGGGACGAGCAGTACTTC. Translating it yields CASSQVPGRDEQYF.

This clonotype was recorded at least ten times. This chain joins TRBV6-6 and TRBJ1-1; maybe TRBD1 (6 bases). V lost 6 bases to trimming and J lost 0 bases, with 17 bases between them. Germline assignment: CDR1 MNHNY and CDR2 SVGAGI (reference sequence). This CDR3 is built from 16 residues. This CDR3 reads CASRADRMSMNTEAFF. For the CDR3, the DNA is TGTGCCAGCAGAGCTGACAGGATGAGCATGAACACTGAAGCTTTCTTT.

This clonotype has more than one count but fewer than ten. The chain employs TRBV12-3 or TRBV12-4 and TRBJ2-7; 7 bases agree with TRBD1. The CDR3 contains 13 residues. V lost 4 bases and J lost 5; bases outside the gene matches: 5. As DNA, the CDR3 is TGTGCCAGCAGTTCACAGGGGATCGACGAGCAGTACGTC. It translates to CASSSQGIDEQYV.

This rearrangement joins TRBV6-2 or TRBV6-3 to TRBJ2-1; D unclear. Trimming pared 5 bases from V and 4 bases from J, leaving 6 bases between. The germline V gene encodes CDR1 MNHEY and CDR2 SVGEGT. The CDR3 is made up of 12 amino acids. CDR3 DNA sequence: TGTGCCAGCAGTAATCGTTACAATGAGCAGTTCTTC. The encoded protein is CASSNRYNEQFF.

For the CDR3, the DNA is TGCGCCAGCAGCCAAGTCGAGCTGTCCGGGGAGCTGTTTTTT. It codes for CASSQVELSGELFF. The V and J genes are TRBV4-3 and TRBJ2-2; no reliable D call. V was pared by 1 base and J by 6 bases, with 9 bases between. Germline lookup yields CDR1 LGHNA and CDR2 YSLEER. The CDR3 has 14 residues.

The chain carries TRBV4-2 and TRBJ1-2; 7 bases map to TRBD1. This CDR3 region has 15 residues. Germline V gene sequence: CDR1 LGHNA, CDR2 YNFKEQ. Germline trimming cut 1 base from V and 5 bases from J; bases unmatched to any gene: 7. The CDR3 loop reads CASSQGQGLRYGYTF. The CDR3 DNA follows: TGTGCCAGCAGCCAAGGACAGGGTTTACGGTATGGCTACACCTTC.

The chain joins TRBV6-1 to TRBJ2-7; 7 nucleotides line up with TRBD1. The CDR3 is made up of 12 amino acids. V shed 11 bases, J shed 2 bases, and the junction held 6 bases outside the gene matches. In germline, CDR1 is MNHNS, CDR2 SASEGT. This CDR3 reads CACRDSPYEQYV. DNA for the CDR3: TGTGCCTGCCGGGACAGCCCCTACGAGCAGTACGTC.

Here the CDR3 DNA reads TGTGCCAGCAGCCAAGATTCTTTGAGGTCGCAGTTCTTC. It translates to CASSQDSLRSQFF. V usage is TRBV4-2 and J usage is TRBJ2-1; D not certain. CDR3 size: 13 residues. V was trimmed by 0 bases and J by 12 bases, leaving 12 bases between them. Per germline, CDR1 LGHNA and CDR2 YNFKEQ.

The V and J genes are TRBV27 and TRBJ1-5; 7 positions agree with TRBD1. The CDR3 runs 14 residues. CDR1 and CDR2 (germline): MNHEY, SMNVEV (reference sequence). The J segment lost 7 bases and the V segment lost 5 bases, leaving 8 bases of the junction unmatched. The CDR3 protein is CASSPDRVGQPQHF. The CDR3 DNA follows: TGTGCCAGCAGTCCTGACAGGGTAGGCCAGCCCCAGCATTTT.

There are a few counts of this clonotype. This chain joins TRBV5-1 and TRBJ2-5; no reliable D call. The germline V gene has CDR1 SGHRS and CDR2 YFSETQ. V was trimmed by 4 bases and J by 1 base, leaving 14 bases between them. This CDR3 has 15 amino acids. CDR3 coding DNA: TGCGCCAGCAGCCCGGGCCCCGGCCCCCAAGAGACCCAGTACTTC. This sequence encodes CASSPGPGPQETQYF.

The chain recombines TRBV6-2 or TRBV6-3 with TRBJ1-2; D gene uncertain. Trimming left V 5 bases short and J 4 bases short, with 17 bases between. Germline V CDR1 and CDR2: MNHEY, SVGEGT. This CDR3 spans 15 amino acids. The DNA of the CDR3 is TGTGCCAGCAGTGGCCCGATCCGCGGCAGCTATGGCTACACCTTC. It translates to CASSGPIRGSYGYTF.

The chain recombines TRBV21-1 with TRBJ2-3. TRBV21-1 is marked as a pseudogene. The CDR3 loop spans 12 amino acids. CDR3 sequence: CASSCLTDTQYF. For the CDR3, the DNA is TGTGCCAGCAGTTGTCTCACAGATACGCAGTATTTT.

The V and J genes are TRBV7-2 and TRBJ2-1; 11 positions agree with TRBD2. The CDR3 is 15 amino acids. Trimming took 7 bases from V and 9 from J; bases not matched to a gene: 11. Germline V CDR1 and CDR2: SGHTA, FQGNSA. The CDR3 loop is CASMNRSGGAVEQFF. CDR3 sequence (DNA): TGTGCCAGCATGAACCGTAGCGGGGGGGCGGTTGAGCAGTTCTTC.

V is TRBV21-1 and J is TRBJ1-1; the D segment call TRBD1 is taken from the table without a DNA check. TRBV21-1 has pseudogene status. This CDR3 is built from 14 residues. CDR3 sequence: CASSGQGQNTEAFF. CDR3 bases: TGTGCCAGCAGCGGACAGGGTCAGAACACTGAAGCTTTCTTT.

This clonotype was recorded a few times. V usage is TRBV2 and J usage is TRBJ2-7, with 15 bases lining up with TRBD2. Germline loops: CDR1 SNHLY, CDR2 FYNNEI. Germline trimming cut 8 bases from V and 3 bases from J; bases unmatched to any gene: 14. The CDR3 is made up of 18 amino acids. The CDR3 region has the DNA TGTGCCAGCTGGGTCGGGACTAGCGGGGGGTTCAGGGGCTACGAGCAGTACTTC. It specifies CASWVGTSGGFRGYEQYF.